One and the same sample provided the 28 T cell receptor beta chains below, sequenced in a study of blood T cell repertoires in COVID-19. The repertoire was sequenced with immunoSEQ multiplex PCR; TCRdb's copy has only in-frame clones and lacks some. The table lists 300,000 to 350,000 clones, 80% to 90% of them singletons, with over 4.5% in the top ten. The sample taken for sequencing was PBMCs or T cells enriched from blood (not recorded which). The receptor source for this set is a man aged 30 to 45 who had recovered from COVID-19.

The J gene is TRBJ2-5, the V gene TRBV27, with 9 bases fitting TRBD2. The CDR3 has 15 residues. Germline CDR1 MNHEY, CDR2 SMNVEV (reference sequence). The junction had 7 bases not matched to a gene; V was cut back by 5 bases and J by 3 bases. CDR3 nucleotides: TGTGCCAGCAGTCCGCTCCGACTAGCGGAAGAGACCCAGTACTTC. This sequence encodes CASSPLRLAEETQYF.

The genes are TRBV27 and TRBJ2-7; 7 nucleotides align to TRBD2. The V gene end was trimmed by 5 bases and the J gene end by 7 bases; junction bases not matched to a gene: 8. Germline CDR1 and CDR2: MNHEY and SMNVEV (reference sequence). This CDR3 spans 13 amino acids. For the CDR3, the DNA is TGTGCCAGCAGTGAAGGTAGGGAGGGGGAGCAGTACTTC. Protein product: CASSEGREGEQYF.

The chain uses TRBV5-1 and TRBJ2-7; D might be TRBD1 (6 bases). V lost 3 bases to trimming and J lost 0 bases, with 10 bases between them. Germline-derived CDR1 and CDR2 are SGHRS and YFSETQ. The CDR3 contains 14 residues. CDR3 residues: CASSWTVSSYEQYF. The CDR3 region has the DNA TGCGCCAGCAGCTGGACAGTTAGCTCCTACGAGCAGTACTTC. The whole variable domain, remainder taken from reference TRBV5-1 and TRBJ2-7, is KAGVTQTPRYLIKTRGQQVTLSCSPISGHRSVSWYQQTPGQGLQFLFEYFSETQRNKGNFPGRFSGRQFSNSRSEMNVSTLELGDSALYLCASSWTVSSYEQYFGPGTRLTVT.

A single count supports this clone. The chain employs TRBV3-1 (or the pseudogene TRBV3-2) and TRBJ1-2; D gene uncertain. The ends were cut back, 4 bases at V and 5 bases at J, with 14 bases in the middle. The CDR3 is 14 amino acids. Looked up from germline, CDR1 is LGHDT and CDR2 is YNNKEL (reference sequence). CDR3 protein: CASSRYGSAYGYTF. In DNA, the CDR3 is TGTGCCAGCAGCCGTTACGGGAGCGCATATGGCTACACCTTC.

V is TRBV5-6 and J is TRBJ2-7, with 9 nucleotides matching TRBD1. The germline CDR1 and CDR2 sequences are SGHDT and YYEEEE. The CDR3 spans 14 residues. The trim removed 1 base at V and 9 bases at J, leaving 8 bases unmatched. For the CDR3, the DNA is TGTGCCAGCAGCTTGACGGACAGGGGTTGGTGGCAGTACTTC. Translated, it gives CASSLTDRGWWQYF.

The chain uses TRBV30 and TRBJ1-6; no definite D call. With 3 bases removed from V and 8 bases from J, the gap between germline ends came to 14 bases. The CDR3 sequence is 14 residues long. The germline gives CDR1 GTSNPN, CDR2 SVGIG (reference sequence). The CDR3: CAWRGRLYDSPLHF. The CDR3 DNA reads TGTGCCTGGAGAGGTAGACTATATGATTCACCCCTCCACTTT.

V and J are TRBV18 and TRBJ1-6; D is possibly TRBD1 (6 bases). CDR1 KGHSH and CDR2 LQKENI come from the germline V gene. This CDR3 comprises 14 residues. The ends were cut back, 5 bases at V and 8 bases at J, with 13 bases in the middle. The CDR3 DNA is TGTGCCAGCTCAGGCGGGTCAGGGGATTCACCCCTCCACTTT. Residues: CASSGGSGDSPLHF.

The chain uses TRBV11-2 and TRBJ1-6, with D maybe TRBD1 (6 bases). V lost 2 bases, J lost 5 bases, and 7 bases lay in between. The CDR3 totals 14 residues. CDR1 SGHAT and CDR2 FQNNGV come from the germline V gene. CDR3 region: CASSLQGNNSPLHF. CDR3 DNA sequence: TGTGCCAGCAGCTTACAGGGGAATAATTCACCCCTCCACTTT.

The V and J genes are TRBV6-4 and TRBJ2-3; 10 nucleotides match TRBD2. Germline CDR1 and CDR2: MRHNA and SNTAGT. The CDR3 extends over 14 amino acids. Losses at the gene ends were 5 bases for V and 3 bases for J; bases not matched to a gene: 2. CDR3 protein: CASSSSGGTDTQYF. DNA for the CDR3: TGTGCCAGCAGTTCTAGCGGGGGAACAGATACGCAGTATTTT.

This rearrangement joins TRBV27 to TRBJ2-3, with 8 bases that match TRBD2. This CDR3 spans 13 amino acids. CDR1 is MNHEY, CDR2 SMNVEV, per germline (reference sequence). CDR3 amino acids: CTAKAGDTDTQYF. The CDR3 region has the DNA TGTACCGCGAAAGCGGGGGACACAGATACGCAGTATTTT.

J is TRBJ2-5 and V is TRBV18, with D possibly matching TRBD2 (6 bases). V dropped 3 bases and J dropped 3 bases, with 11 bases sitting between them. The CDR3 length is 14 residues. Germline V gives CDR1 KGHSH, CDR2 LQKENI. CDR3 amino acids: CASSPVLAEETQYF. DNA of the CDR3: TGTGCCAGCTCACCCGTACTAGCAGAAGAGACCCAGTACTTC.

This chain joins TRBV28 and TRBJ1-6; D unclear. The germline V and J ends were trimmed by 6 bases and 6 bases, with 12 bases remaining between them. Looked up from germline, CDR1 is MDHEN and CDR2 is SYDVKM. This CDR3 region has 14 residues. CDR3 in amino acids: CASRPAGGNSPLHF. CDR3 bases: TGTGCCAGCAGGCCGGCAGGAGGTAATTCACCCCTCCACTTT.

The rearrangement links TRBV5-1 to TRBJ1-4; 9 positions agree with TRBD1. The CDR3 is 14 residues long. Germline CDR1 reads SGHRS; CDR2 reads YFSETQ. Trimming at V came to 2 bases and at J to 6 bases, leaving 2 bases not matched to a gene. The CDR3, as DNA: TGCGCCAGCAGCTTACAGGGGGCTCATGAAAAACTGTTTTTT. Its translation is CASSLQGAHEKLFF. Full variable domain (missing parts from reference TRBV5-1 and TRBJ1-4): KAGVTQTPRYLIKTRGQQVTLSCSPISGHRSVSWYQQTPGQGLQFLFEYFSETQRNKGNFPGRFSGRQFSNSRSEMNVSTLELGDSALYLCASSLQGAHEKLFFGSGTQLSVL.

This sequence joins TRBV19 and TRBJ1-2; TRBD1 is a possible D gene (5 bases). CDR1 is LNHDA, CDR2 SQIVND, per germline (reference sequence). The V gene lost 3 bases and the J gene lost 4 bases, with 9 bases spanning the gap. CDR3 size: 13 residues. CDR3 in DNA: TGTGCCAGTAGTATCTCAGGGTTCTATGGCTACACCTTC. Translating gives CASSISGFYGYTF.

V usage is TRBV9 and J usage is TRBJ1-2; no firm D call. Trimming removed 0 bases at V and 8 bases at J, with 17 bases between. Looked up from germline, CDR1 is SGDLS and CDR2 is YYNGEE. CDR3 size: 15 residues. The CDR3 DNA reads TGTGCCAGCAGCGTAGTAGGCAGCTCGGGGAAAGGCTACACCTTC. Translated: CASSVVGSSGKGYTF.

The rearrangement uses TRBV4-1 and TRBJ2-5, with D maybe TRBD2 (5 bases). The V gene lost 0 bases and the J gene lost 10 bases, with 12 bases spanning the gap. Germline V gene lookup returns CDR1 MGHRA and CDR2 YSYEKL. CDR3 size: 13 residues. Here the CDR3 reads CASSQDLGGIQYF. The CDR3 bases are TGCGCCAGCAGCCAAGATCTAGGAGGAATCCAGTACTTC.

This clone was counted once. The rearrangement uses TRBV27 and TRBJ2-1; maybe TRBD2 (6 bases). The V end was cut by 5 bases, the J end by 6 bases, with 11 bases between. The CDR3 is 13 amino acids. Per the germline V gene, CDR1 is MNHEY and CDR2 is SMNVEV (reference sequence). As DNA, the CDR3 is TGTGCCAGCAGTCCCCCGGGACTCAATGAGCAGTTCTTC. This encodes CASSPPGLNEQFF.

As DNA, the CDR3 is TGCGCCAGCAGCCCAGGCAGGGCTGGAAACACCATATATTTT. The encoded protein is CASSPGRAGNTIYF. The rearrangement links TRBV5-1 to TRBJ1-3; D perhaps matches TRBD1 (5 bases). Germline CDR1 SGHRS, CDR2 YFSETQ. The germline V and J ends were trimmed by 4 bases and 2 bases, with 10 bases remaining between them. CDR3 length: 14 residues.

The rearrangement uses TRBV3-1 (or the pseudogene TRBV3-2) and TRBJ2-7; 10 bases line up with TRBD1. CDR3 length: 15 residues. Losses at the gene ends were 1 base for V and 6 bases for J; bases not matched to a gene: 6. CDR1 is LGHDT and CDR2 is YNNKEL in the germline V gene (reference sequence). This CDR3 is CASSQAGTGASEQYF. The CDR3 bases are TGTGCCAGCAGCCAAGCCGGGACAGGGGCGTCCGAGCAGTACTTC.

This chain uses TRBV6-2 or TRBV6-3 with TRBJ2-3; 13 bases fit TRBD2. J was trimmed by 5 bases and V by 2 bases; bases with no gene match: 7. Germline V gene sequence: CDR1 MNHEY, CDR2 SVGEGT. The CDR3 is made up of 17 amino acids. In DNA form, the CDR3 reads TGTGCCAGCAGTTACCTCGGACTAGCGGGGGTAGAAGATACGCAGTATTTT. Residues: CASSYLGLAGVEDTQYF.

The chain carries TRBV5-1 and TRBJ2-5; TRBD1 matches 8 bases. With V trimmed by 2 bases and J by 0 bases, 12 bases remained unmatched. This CDR3 is built from 18 residues. The germline CDR1 and CDR2 sequences are SGHRS and YFSETQ. In DNA form, the CDR3 reads TGCGCCAGCAGCTTTGGTGGACCCGGGACAGGCTACCAAGAGACCCAGTACTTC. This codes for CASSFGGPGTGYQETQYF.

This chain uses TRBV6-1 with TRBJ1-2; D call uncertain. The CDR3 is 16 amino acids. Trimming shortened V by 0 bases and J by 8 bases, and 19 bases separated the two germline ends. Germline CDR1 is MNHNS and CDR2 is SASEGT. The CDR3 DNA reads TGTGCCAGCAGTGAAGCTATTAGACTACCCTCGGGGGGCTACACCTTC. It is translated as CASSEAIRLPSGGYTF.

The chain has TRBV4-1 and TRBJ1-2; D is uncertain. CDR1 and CDR2 (germline): MGHRA, YSYEKL. This CDR3 has 14 amino acids. Trimming removed 0 bases from V and 2 bases from J, with 7 bases in between. The CDR3 DNA reads TGCGCCAGCAGCCAAGACTCACAGAACTATGGCTACACCTTC. The encoded protein is CASSQDSQNYGYTF.

The rearrangement joins TRBV27 to TRBJ2-7; 9 bases match TRBD2. The germline CDR1 and CDR2 sequences are MNHEY and SMNVEV (reference sequence). This CDR3 has 15 residues. With 3 bases clipped from V and 4 bases from J, the junction kept 7 bases outside the gene matches. In DNA, the CDR3 is TGTGCCAGCAGTTTGGCAGCGGGGGGTTGGTACGAGCAGTACTTC. It is translated as CASSLAAGGWYEQYF.

The CDR3 nucleotides read TGTGCCAGCTCACCGGCAGGGGAGCCCCAGCATTTT. Amino acids: CASSPAGEPQHF. V usage is TRBV18 and J usage is TRBJ1-5, with D possibly TRBD1 on 6 matching bases. Trimming removed 3 bases from V and 8 bases from J, with 8 bases in between. Germline V gene lookup returns CDR1 KGHSH and CDR2 LQKENI. The CDR3 consists of 12 residues.

This rearrangement joins TRBV7-2 to TRBJ2-2, with unresolved D. Trimming took 0 bases from V and 4 from J, leaving 6 bases between them. This CDR3 is built from 14 residues. The V gene's germline CDR1 is SGHTA and CDR2 FQGNSA. Written as DNA, the CDR3 is TGTGCCAGCAGCTTAGCACAGCTCACCGGGGAGCTGTTTTTT. Its protein is CASSLAQLTGELFF.

This chain connects TRBV19 to TRBJ1-4; 7 bases are shared with TRBD1. This CDR3 is built from 14 residues. V was pared by 3 bases and J by 11 bases, with 9 bases of the junction left unmatched. Germline V gene lookup returns CDR1 LNHDA and CDR2 SQIVND (reference sequence). CDR3 sequence: CASSISGDRVKLFF. CDR3 bases: TGTGCCAGTAGTATTTCCGGCGACAGGGTCAAACTGTTTTTT.

The CDR3 DNA is TGCAGTGCTAGTTGGGAGAGCAATCAGCCCCAGCATTTT. This encodes CSASWESNQPQHF. The chain links TRBV20-1 to TRBJ1-5; no reliable D call. Germline CDR1 DFQATT, CDR2 SNEGSKA (reference sequence). The CDR3 consists of 13 residues. V was cut by 3 bases and J by 1 base, with 7 bases left in between.